This T cell receptor (beta chain) was documented in a study of shared clonotypes between healthy human individuals (dated by TCRdb to the early 2020s). For context, the study as a whole: Two women and a few men aged 18 to 49 years were included in the cohort. To estimate repertoire size and how much clonotype sharing occurs between individuals, the study deeply sequenced the blood TCR repertoires of a handful of healthy adults. For each donor, CD4 naive and CD4 memory were each given three plates, CD8 naive was given two plates, and CD8 memory was given one plate. Each donor's leukapheresis produced roughly between roughly 0.85 and 10 billion PBMCs. Libraries were prepared and TCR repertoires were sequenced by different laboratories using diverse techniques, in order to increase sequencing depth and limit assay-specific biases. Broad study findings and their caveats: Compared with non-shared clonotypes, clonotypes shared by all four sorted-subset donors had higher generation probabilities. Across a handful of donors, approximately 4.9% of naive CD4, roughly 3.3% of naive CD8, 2% to 2.5% of memory CD4, and 0.4% of memory CD8 clonotypes were shared. Because the study included only a small number of donors, the genetic and exposure-history diversity represented was limited. Based on pairwise subsampling, the degree of clonotype sharing among donors was expected to be affected by sequencing depth. Even with the large sequencing depth, rarefaction of the sorted-subset datasets indicated that sequencing was incomplete. Only blood was sampled, and tissue TCR repertoires likely differ from those in blood. Estimated clonotype richness was generally larger for naive than for memory subsets.

Comments on this clone: Its antigen specificity is not known. The input lacks base qualities; no much larger clone sits a single base away.

The cysteine opens and the phenylalanine closes a CDR3 of 13 amino acids. Solely the CDR3 DNA is kept, with 39 bases framed from the first base. Unmatched junction bases come to 6, with V trimmed by 9 bases and J by 4 bases. The germline V gene yields ENHRY for CDR1 and SYGVKD for CDR2. Using the deep immunoSEQ assay, multiplex PCR amplified TCR CDR3 regions from genomic DNA. For each cell subset, the extracted genomic DNA was distributed evenly across all wells of several immunoSEQ 96-well plates, and each plate served as one replicate. For sorted subsets, around 0.2 ug genomic DNA, equal to about 30,000 T cell genomes, was loaded into each replicate PCR. The purified libraries were quantified using a Qubit 3.0 fluorometer, sized with a Bioanalyzer 2100, and then quantified again using the KAPA Library Quantification kit. Every immunoSEQ 96-well plate was sequenced on a separate single-read 150-cycle Illumina NextSeq 550 flow cell. The published analysis was carried out like this. Because the immunoSEQ output held only junctional sequences and lacked quality scores, the filtering could not match the filtering applied to full-length reads. To assign V/J genes and CDR3, sequences were annotated against IMGT germline references using PyIR, a Python wrapper for IgBLAST v1.9. Reads with weak V/J assignments (E-value above 1e-6), missing CDR3, stop codons, out-of-frame junctions, or ambiguous translated residues were removed. A V3J clonotype was defined by an identical inferred V gene, J gene, and CDR3 amino acid sequence. The percentage overlap between two repertoires was calculated by dividing the number of shared unique clonotypes by the size of the smaller repertoire. Repertoire richness was assessed with RTK rarefaction, the Chao1 estimator, and Recon v2.1 estimates of unobserved clonotypes. OLGA was used to compute generation probabilities for all TCRbeta clonotypes that the gDNA method yielded from a handful of donors. The table comes from immuneACCESS by way of TCRdb, which keeps in-frame sequences with V and J called. Part of the clones is missing from these tables; in studies checked, under half for an unresolved V gene and the rest for unknown reasons. That table furnishes V, J and clone size, whereas the DNA furnished D and trimming. The sample records 1.5 million to 2.5 million clones, over 85% of which are singletons. The ten top clones hold around 1.2% of the sample.

CD8 naive samples consisted of CD45RO-negative cells that were positively selected for CCR7, yielding a CD45RA+CCR7+ population without TemRA cells. Donors were healthy HIV-negative adults with no recently reported acute infections or vaccinations. All donors were Caucasian adults living in Nashville, Tennessee, USA. Blood was obtained by leukapheresis, after which PBMCs were separated by Ficoll-Histopaque density gradient centrifugation and cryopreserved in liquid nitrogen vapor phase. Analytical flow cytometry was used to check the purity and quantity of each magnetically sorted T cell population. Genomic DNA was isolated from each sorted fraction and quantified by UV absorbance on a Nanodrop 2000c.

The chain couples TRBV10-3 to TRBJ1-2; 9 bases in between match TRBD1. The material sequenced was naive CD8+ T cells sorted from blood. The cell subset or site tag for this specimen amounts to: CD45RA+CCR7+. The TCR sequence derives from a man between 18 and 29 years old in good health. The bases are TGTGCCATAAGACAGGGGGGATTCTATGGCTACACCTTC. Translation gives CAIRQGGFYGYTF.